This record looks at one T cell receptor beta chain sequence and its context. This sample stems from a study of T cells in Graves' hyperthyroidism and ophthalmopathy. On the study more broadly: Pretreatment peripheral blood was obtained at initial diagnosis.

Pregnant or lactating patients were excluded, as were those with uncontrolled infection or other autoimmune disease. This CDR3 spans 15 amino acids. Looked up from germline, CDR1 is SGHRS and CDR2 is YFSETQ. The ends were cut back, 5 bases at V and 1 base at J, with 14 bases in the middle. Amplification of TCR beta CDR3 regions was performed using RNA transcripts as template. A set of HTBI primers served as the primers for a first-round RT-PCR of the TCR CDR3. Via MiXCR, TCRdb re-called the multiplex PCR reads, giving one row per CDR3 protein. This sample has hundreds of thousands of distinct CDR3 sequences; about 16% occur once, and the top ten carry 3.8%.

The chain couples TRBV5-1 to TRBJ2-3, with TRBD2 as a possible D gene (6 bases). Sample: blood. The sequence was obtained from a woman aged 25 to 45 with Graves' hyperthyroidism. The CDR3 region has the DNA TGCGCCAGCAGGGATACTAGGAGGGGCACAGATACGCAGTATTTT. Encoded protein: CASRDTRRGTDTQYF. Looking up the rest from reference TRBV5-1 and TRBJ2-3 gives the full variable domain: KAGVTQTPRYLIKTRGQQVTLSCSPISGHRSVSWYQQTPGQGLQFLFEYFSETQRNKGNFPGRFSGRQFSNSRSEMNVSTLELGDSALYLCASRDTRRGTDTQYFGPGTRLTVL.